This T cell receptor beta chain was recovered during a study of Graves' ophthalmopathy and Graves' hyperthyroidism. Overall study context: The authors collected peripheral blood at initial diagnosis, before any treatment.

RNA transcripts were the template, and TCR beta CDR3 regions were amplified from them. The authors performed first-round RT-PCR with HTBI primers and then a second-round multiplex PCR. Using its own MiXCR run on the multiplex PCR reads, TCRdb lists one record per CDR3 protein. The table includes about 370,000 distinct CDR3 sequences, approximately 17% detected once. Notes on the study in general: Appearing in blood as well were most expanded thyroid clonotypes above 0.001 frequency.

The authors used Ficoll-Paque density gradient centrifugation to separate PBMCs. The input was roughly 10 ml of fresh peripheral blood. The CDR3 contains 13 residues. Trimming shortened V by 5 bases and J by 7 bases, and 15 bases separated the two germline ends. Germline CDR1 is MNHEY and CDR2 is SMNVEV (reference sequence). Ten or more counts support this clonotype. As yet, its antigen is unknown. The gene calls are TRBV27 and TRBJ2-7; no clear D gene. Sequencing was carried out using peripheral blood. The source of this sequence is an adult woman with stable Graves' hyperthyroidism. CDR3 loop: CASSLGVGLEQYF. CDR3 coding DNA: TGTGCCAGCAGTCTAGGTGTAGGGTTAGAGCAGTACTTC.